This T cell receptor beta chain was documented in a study of blood T cell repertoires in COVID-19. Study context: The United States, Italy and Spain were the sources of the acute and convalescent COVID-19 samples. PBMCs, B-cell-depleted T cells, or T cells were the source of the cDNA or gDNA that made up the material.

This clone was counted ten times or more. In the source study's methods: By means of reference gene primer amplification, nucleated cell counts were estimated. Libraries were prepared by immunoSEQ multiplex PCR; TCRdb keeps only in-frame clonotypes and omits some of them. The V and J calls and clone size come from that table; D and trimming were worked out from the DNA. The table records 80,000 to 100,000 clones, approximately 81% of them present only once. Germline V gene data show CDR1 as SGHVS and CDR2 as FQNEAQ. The CDR3 totals 16 residues. Deletions cut 5 bases from V and 7 bases from J, with 24 bases between.

Sequencing was performed on peripheral blood. The TCR was taken from a man aged 55 to 70 with acute or convalescent COVID-19. V is TRBV7-8 and J is TRBJ2-7; D possibly corresponds to TRBD2 (6 bases). The CDR3 loop reads CASSPLWTTQGGEQYF. CDR3 nucleotide sequence: TGTGCCAGCAGCCCCCTATGGACTACGCAAGGAGGGGAGCAGTACTTC.